This entry lists 20 T cell receptor beta chains sequenced from one sample in a study of regulatory T cells in long-lasting Graves disease. Arm-PCR of CDR3 regions and iRepertoire HTBI primers were the basis on which TCR beta libraries were built. MiXCR, run by TCRdb on the multiplex PCR reads, gives a single entry per CDR3 protein. The sample carries roughly 700,000 distinct CDR3 sequences, approximately 31% recorded once. The time point was: persistent/refractory GD, antithyroid drugs over 5 years with positive TRAb. RNA isolated from PBMCs was used to make the TCR library. Here the sequenced sample was peripheral blood mononuclear cells (PBMCs), taken when the disease was refractory, from a patient treated with antithyroid drugs. The receptors derive from a female donor with Graves disease.

The chain links TRBV19 to TRBJ1-5; a possible D gene is TRBD1 (6 bases). Trimming left V 6 bases short and J 1 base short, with 16 bases between. Germline assignment: CDR1 LNHDA and CDR2 SQIVND (reference sequence). This CDR3 contains 16 residues. CDR3 in amino acids: CASRENREGSNQPQHF. The CDR3 coding sequence is TGTGCCAGTAGGGAAAACAGGGAGGGCAGCAATCAGCCCCAGCATTTT.

This clonotype appeared a few times. One end of the junction varies from germline; a read error may be responsible. The chain combines TRBV6-4 with TRBJ2-7, with D possibly matching TRBD2 (5 bases). The CDR3 consists of 13 residues. The germline gives CDR1 MRHNA, CDR2 SNTAGT. The CDR3 nucleotides are TGTGCCAGCAGTTACTCGAGGGCCTACGAGCAGTACTTC. Its protein is CASSYSRAYEQYF.

This sequence joins TRBV3-1 and TRBJ2-2; D gene uncertain. Between the trimmed V and J ends, which lost 5 bases and 4 bases, there was a span of 14 bases. The CDR3 has 15 amino acids. Germline CDR1 is LGHDT and CDR2 is YNNKEL (reference sequence). This chain's CDR3 is CASSGYKDGTGELFF. CDR3 nucleotide sequence: TGTGCCAGCAGCGGGTACAAGGACGGCACCGGGGAGCTGTTTTTT.

This clonotype showed up many times. The J gene is TRBJ2-5, the V gene TRBV12-3 or TRBV12-4; D ambiguous. V gave up 6 bases and J gave up 2 bases, with 13 bases separating them. The CDR3 is made up of 14 amino acids. CDR3 loop: CASSKNGVQETQYF. The CDR3 DNA reads as TGTGCCAGCAGCAAAAATGGGGTACAAGAGACCCAGTACTTC.

The J gene is TRBJ2-7, the V gene TRBV7-9; 10 bases map to TRBD2. This CDR3 is 17 amino acids long. J was trimmed by 7 bases and V by 7 bases; bases with no gene match: 19. Germline CDR1 reads SEHNR; CDR2 reads FQNEAQ (reference sequence). The CDR3 here is CASTQCQKAGGPGEQYF. CDR3 bases: TGTGCCAGCACCCAATGCCAGAAAGCGGGAGGGCCGGGGGAGCAGTACTTC.

This clonotype was counted only a few times. The chain recombines TRBV5-4 with TRBJ1-5; D is unresolved. The CDR3 is 13 residues long. Per germline, CDR1 SGHNT and CDR2 YYREEE (reference sequence). The V gene lost 0 bases and the J gene lost 6 bases, with 7 bases spanning the gap. The CDR3 loop reads CASSLDGVQPQHF. CDR3 DNA: TGTGCCAGCAGCTTGGATGGGGTTCAGCCCCAGCATTTT.

The chain uses TRBV20-1 and TRBJ2-5; tentative D call: TRBD2 (6 bases). The V and J ends lost 3 bases and 5 bases respectively, with 13 bases between them. Germline CDR1 DFQATT, CDR2 SNEGSKA (reference sequence). The CDR3 is made up of 13 amino acids. The CDR3 DNA sequence: TGCAGTGCTAGGAGGCCTAGCGTGGAGACCCAGTACTTC. Protein product: CSARRPSVETQYF.

This clonotype has only a few counts. The chain links TRBV29-1 to TRBJ1-2; no definite D call. Deletions cut 5 bases from V and 8 bases from J, with 6 bases between. The germline V gene has CDR1 SQVTM and CDR2 ANQGSEA. CDR3 size: 9 residues. The CDR3 loop reads CSVIRGYTF. The CDR3 nucleotides are TGCAGCGTTATCCGCGGCTACACCTTC.

CDR3 sequence reads: CASSNSRQVSNTEAFF. The CDR3, as DNA: TGTGCCAGTAGTAACTCAAGACAGGTTTCGAACACTGAAGCTTTCTTT. J is TRBJ1-1 and V is TRBV19; perhaps TRBD1 as D (6 bases). The germline V gene has CDR1 LNHDA and CDR2 SQIVND (reference sequence). The germline V and J ends were trimmed by 4 bases and 1 base, with 16 bases remaining between them. CDR3 length: 16 amino acids.

There are a few counts of this clonotype. The J gene is TRBJ1-2, the V gene TRBV20-1; D gene ambiguous. V was shortened by 3 bases and J by 0 bases, with 8 bases between the two germline ends. The CDR3 contains 13 residues. The V gene's germline CDR1 is DFQATT and CDR2 SNEGSKA (reference sequence). CDR3 in amino acids: CSASDMANYGYTF. DNA for the CDR3: TGCAGTGCTAGCGACATGGCTAACTATGGCTACACCTTC.

Concerning this clonotype: A much larger clone is a single base away; this may be a read error. The CDR3 loop is CASSLDSSHNQPQHF. The CDR3 bases are TGTGCCAGCAGTTTAGACAGCTCTCACAATCAGCCCCAGCATTTT. The J gene is TRBJ1-5, the V gene TRBV28, with a possible D match to TRBD1 (5 bases). Germline assignment: CDR1 MDHEN and CDR2 SYDVKM. CDR3 size: 15 residues. V lost 2 bases, J lost 3 bases, and 11 bases lay in between.

The J gene is TRBJ2-5, the V gene TRBV6-1; D ambiguous. The CDR3 runs to 15 residues. V was cut by 5 bases and J by 11 bases, with 24 bases left in between. The germline V gene has CDR1 MNHNS and CDR2 SASEGT. In DNA, the CDR3 is TGTGCCAGCAGTAGGGAACTTAGCTCCTACAATGAGCAGTACTTC. Translating it yields CASSRELSSYNEQYF.

J is TRBJ1-3 and V is TRBV6-1; TRBD1 matches 7 bases. Germline CDR1 is MNHNS and CDR2 is SASEGT. This CDR3 region has 15 residues. Unmatched junction bases numbered 7, after V lost 5 bases and J lost 3 bases. The CDR3 DNA reads TGTGCCAGCAGTCCGCTGACAGGGAGTGGAAACACCATATATTTT. Amino acids: CASSPLTGSGNTIYF.

This clonotype has at least ten counts. This chain links TRBV11-2 with TRBJ2-5; D may be TRBD1 (7 bases). CDR1 is SGHAT and CDR2 is FQNNGV in the germline V gene. The CDR3 is made up of 16 amino acids. Deletions cut 5 bases from V and 0 bases from J, with 16 bases between. CDR3 coding DNA: TGTGCCAGCAGCGAAGGGCCAGGGGGGTACCAAGAGACCCAGTACTTC. Its protein is CASSEGPGGYQETQYF. Using reference TRBV11-2 and TRBJ2-5 for the parts outside the CDR3, the full variable domain is EAGVAQSPRYKIIEKRQSVAFWCNPISGHATLYWYQQILGQGPKLLIQFQNNGVVDDSQLPKDRFSAERLKGVDSTLKIQPAKLEDSAVYLCASSEGPGGYQETQYFGPGTRLLVL.

The chain uses TRBV20-1 and TRBJ2-4; no clear D. The CDR3 contains 14 residues. CDR1 and CDR2 (germline): DFQATT, SNEGSKA (reference sequence). Trimming removed 4 bases at V and 0 bases at J, with 10 bases between. Here the CDR3 DNA reads TGCAGTGCTAACGACGGTTTAGCCAAAAACATTCAGTACTTC. Protein sequence: CSANDGLAKNIQYF.

This chain links TRBV20-1 with TRBJ1-1; 9 nucleotides match TRBD1. The germline V gene encodes CDR1 DFQATT and CDR2 SNEGSKA (reference sequence). CDR3 length: 15 residues. V trimming: 2 bases; J trimming: 0 bases; junction bases outside the gene matches: 4. The CDR3 is CSARRQGEMNTEAFF. CDR3 coding DNA: TGCAGTGCTAGAAGACAGGGGGAAATGAACACTGAAGCTTTCTTT.

The chain combines TRBV27 with TRBJ2-7; TRBD1 aligns across 12 bases. The CDR3 runs 16 residues. The V and J ends lost 3 bases and 5 bases, in that order; junction bases with no gene match: 8. Germline CDR1 reads MNHEY; CDR2 reads SMNVEV (reference sequence). This chain's CDR3 is CASSFRSGTGGHEQYF. CDR3 sequence (DNA): TGTGCCAGCAGTTTCCGTTCAGGGACAGGGGGCCACGAGCAGTACTTC.

In its sample, this clonotype was seen a few times. The V and J genes are TRBV5-1 and TRBJ1-1; D possibly corresponds to TRBD1 (5 bases). The length of the CDR3 is 17 residues. Trimming took 0 bases from V and 0 from J, leaving 15 bases between them. Per germline, CDR1 SGHRS and CDR2 YFSETQ. CDR3 in DNA: TGCGCCAGCAGCTTGGAGAGGATAGGGGTTGTGAACACTGAAGCTTTCTTT. This encodes CASSLERIGVVNTEAFF.

This clonotype has ten or more counts. The CDR3 nucleotides are TGTGCCAGCAGTGAAGCGCCCGGCACTGAAGCTTTCTTT. Amino acid sequence: CASSEAPGTEAFF. The chain has TRBV2 and TRBJ1-1; D unresolved. Deletions cut 0 bases from V and 4 bases from J, with 6 bases between. Germline lookup yields CDR1 SNHLY and CDR2 FYNNEI. This CDR3 is built from 13 residues.

This clonotype was recorded a few times. One end of the junction varies from germline; a read error may be responsible. V gene TRBV28 combines with J gene TRBJ1-1; D gene unclear. The CDR3 consists of 15 residues. The germline CDR1 and CDR2 sequences are MDHEN and SYDVKM. Here the CDR3 DNA reads TGTGCCAACAGTGCCCGGTCCCTTGGGGACACTGAAGCTTTCTTT. Its protein is CANSARSLGDTEAFF.